Shown below are 2 T cell receptor beta chains from a single sample sequenced in a study of STAT5B mutations in CD4+ large granular lymphocyte leukemia. The repertoire was sequenced with immunoSEQ multiplex PCR; TCRdb's copy has only in-frame clones and lacks some. The data contain approximately 36,000 clones, around 80% of them singletons. Material: CD4+ T cells from blood buffy coats. The receptor source for this set is a human donor in good health.

This clone came up once. This chain uses TRBV5-4 with TRBJ2-3; D unclear. Trimming cost V 4 bases and J 1 base, with 7 bases left between them. CDR3 length: 13 amino acids. From germline, CDR1 is SGHNT and CDR2 YYREEE (reference sequence). CDR3: CASSLPGTDTQYF. CDR3 bases: TGTGCCAGCAGCCTCCCGGGCACAGATACGCAGTATTTT. Full variable domain (remainder filled in from reference TRBV5-4 and TRBJ2-3): ETGVTQSPTHLIKTRGQQVTLRCSSQSGHNTVSWYQQALGQGPQFIFQYYREEENGRGNFPPRFSGLQFPNYSSELNVNALELDDSALYLCASSLPGTDTQYFGPGTRLTVL.

The chain joins TRBV5-4 to TRBJ2-5; TRBD2 is a possible D gene (7 bases). The V and J ends lost 3 bases and 5 bases respectively, with 14 bases between them. CDR3 size: 14 residues. Germline CDR1 SGHNT, CDR2 YYREEE (reference sequence). The CDR3 sequence is CASSSWGGLETQYF. In DNA form, the CDR3 reads TGTGCCAGCAGCTCCTGGGGGGGCTTGGAGACCCAGTACTTC.